The entry below gives a single TCR beta chain sequence along with its context. The sample belongs to a study of T-cell reconstitution after alpha-beta-depleted transplantation in children. Researchers prepared the TCRbeta library using unique molecular identifiers, the study reports. Using its own MiXCR run on the PCR reads, TCRdb lists one record per CDR3 protein. The sample holds hundreds of thousands of distinct CDR3 sequences, roughly 15% seen once. The V and J ends lost 7 bases and 0 bases respectively, with 13 bases between them. The CDR3 is 15 amino acids. The chain links TRBV12-3 or TRBV12-4 to TRBJ1-5; D may be TRBD1 (5 bases). The source is a human donor who donated a stem cell graft to a child with acute myeloid leukemia. Sequenced here: PBMCs from the stem cell graft donor, sampled from the stem cell graft. The CDR3 DNA reads TGTGCCAGCACCTGGGACCAAGATAGCAATCAGCCCCAGCATTTT. This sequence encodes CASTWDQDSNQPQHF.